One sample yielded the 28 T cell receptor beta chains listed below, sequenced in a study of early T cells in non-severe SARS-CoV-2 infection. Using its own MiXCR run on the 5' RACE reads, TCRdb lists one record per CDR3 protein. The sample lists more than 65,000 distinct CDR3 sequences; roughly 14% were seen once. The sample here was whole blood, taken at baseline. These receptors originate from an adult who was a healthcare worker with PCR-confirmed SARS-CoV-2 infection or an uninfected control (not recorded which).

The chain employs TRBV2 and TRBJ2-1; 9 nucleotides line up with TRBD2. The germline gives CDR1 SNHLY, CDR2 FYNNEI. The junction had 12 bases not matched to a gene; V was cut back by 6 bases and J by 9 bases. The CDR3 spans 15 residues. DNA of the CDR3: TGTGCCAGCAGCATAGAAGCGGGAGGCAGCGGTGAGCAGTTCTTC. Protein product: CASSIEAGGSGEQFF.

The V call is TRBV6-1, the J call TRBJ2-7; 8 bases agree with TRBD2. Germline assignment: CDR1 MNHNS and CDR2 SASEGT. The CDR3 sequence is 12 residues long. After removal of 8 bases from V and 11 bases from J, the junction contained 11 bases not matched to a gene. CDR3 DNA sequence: TGTGCCAGCCGCCAAATATCCGGGAGGGAGTACTTC. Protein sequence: CASRQISGREYF.

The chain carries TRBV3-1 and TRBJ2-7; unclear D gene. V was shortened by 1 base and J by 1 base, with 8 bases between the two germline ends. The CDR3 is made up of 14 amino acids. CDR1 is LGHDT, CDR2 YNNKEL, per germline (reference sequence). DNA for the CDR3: TGTGCCAGCAGCCAAGTCGGTAGATCCTACGAGCAGTACTTC. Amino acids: CASSQVGRSYEQYF.

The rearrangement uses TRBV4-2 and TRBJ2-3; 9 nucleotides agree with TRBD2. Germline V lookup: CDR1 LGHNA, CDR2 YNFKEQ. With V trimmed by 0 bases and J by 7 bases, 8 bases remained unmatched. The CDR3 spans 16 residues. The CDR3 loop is CASSQEFSSGRNTQYF. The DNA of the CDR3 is TGTGCCAGCAGCCAAGAATTCAGCAGCGGGAGGAATACGCAGTATTTT.

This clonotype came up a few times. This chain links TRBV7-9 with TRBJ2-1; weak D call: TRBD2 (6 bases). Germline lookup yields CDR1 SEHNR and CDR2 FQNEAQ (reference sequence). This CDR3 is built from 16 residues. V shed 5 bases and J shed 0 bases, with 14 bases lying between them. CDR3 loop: CASSPSSGSSYNEQFF. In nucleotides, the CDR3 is TGTGCCAGCAGCCCCTCCTCCGGGAGCTCCTACAATGAGCAGTTCTTC. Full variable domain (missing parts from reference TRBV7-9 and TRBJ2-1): DTGVSQNPRHKITKRGQNVTFRCDPISEHNRLYWYRQTLGQGPEFLTYFQNEAQLEKSRLLSDRFSAERPKGSFSTLEIQRTEQGDSAMYLCASSPSSGSSYNEQFFGPGTRLTVL.

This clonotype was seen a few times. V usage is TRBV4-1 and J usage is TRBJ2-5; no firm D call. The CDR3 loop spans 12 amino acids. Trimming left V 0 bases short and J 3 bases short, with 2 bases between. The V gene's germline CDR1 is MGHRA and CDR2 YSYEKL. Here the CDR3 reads CASSQDEETQYF. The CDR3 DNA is TGCGCCAGCAGCCAAGATGAAGAGACCCAGTACTTC.

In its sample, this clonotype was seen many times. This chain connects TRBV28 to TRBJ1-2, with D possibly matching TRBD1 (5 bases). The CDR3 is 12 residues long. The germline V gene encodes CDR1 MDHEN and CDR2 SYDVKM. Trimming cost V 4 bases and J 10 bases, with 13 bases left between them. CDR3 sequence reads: CASSSSEQVYTF. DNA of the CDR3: TGTGCCAGCAGTTCCTCCGAACAGGTCTACACCTTC.

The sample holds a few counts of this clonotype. This chain's CDR3 is CASSEETQGGAFF. DNA of the CDR3: TGCGCCAGCAGTGAGGAGACCCAGGGAGGAGCTTTCTTT. The chain couples TRBV10-1 to TRBJ1-1; D perhaps matches TRBD1 (5 bases). CDR1 is WNHNN and CDR2 is SYGVQD in the germline V gene (reference sequence). Trimming stripped 2 bases from V and 10 bases from J, with 14 bases between. The CDR3 spans 13 residues.

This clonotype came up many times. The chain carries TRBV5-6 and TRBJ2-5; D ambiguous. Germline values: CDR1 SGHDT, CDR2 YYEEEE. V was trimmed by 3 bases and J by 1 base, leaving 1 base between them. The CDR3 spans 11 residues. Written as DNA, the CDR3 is TGTGCCAGCAGCTCCCAAGAGACCCAGTACTTC. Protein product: CASSSQETQYF.

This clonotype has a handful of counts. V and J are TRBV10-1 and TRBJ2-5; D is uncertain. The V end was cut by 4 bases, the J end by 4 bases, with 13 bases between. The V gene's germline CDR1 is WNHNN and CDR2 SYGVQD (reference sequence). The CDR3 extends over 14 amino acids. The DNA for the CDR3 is TGCGCCAGCAGTGTAGGCCTACCGGGAGAGACCCAGTACTTC. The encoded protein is CASSVGLPGETQYF.

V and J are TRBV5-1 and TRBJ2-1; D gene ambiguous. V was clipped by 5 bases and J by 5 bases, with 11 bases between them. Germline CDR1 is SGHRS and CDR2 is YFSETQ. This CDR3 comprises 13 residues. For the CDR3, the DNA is TGCGCCAGCAGTAGGAAGGCTGACAATGAGCAGTTCTTC. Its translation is CASSRKADNEQFF.

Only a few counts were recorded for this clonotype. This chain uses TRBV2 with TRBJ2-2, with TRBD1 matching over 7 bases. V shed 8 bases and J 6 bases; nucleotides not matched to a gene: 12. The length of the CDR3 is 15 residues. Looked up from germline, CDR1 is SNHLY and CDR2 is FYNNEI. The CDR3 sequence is CASGSQGIGPGELFF. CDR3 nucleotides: TGTGCCAGCGGCTCACAGGGGATTGGCCCCGGGGAGCTGTTTTTT.

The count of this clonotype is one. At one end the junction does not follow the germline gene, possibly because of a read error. CDR3: CASSLAGRYYVQYF. The CDR3 bases are TGTGCCAGCAGCTTAGCGGGGAGATACTACGTGCAGTACTTC. The chain uses TRBV7-2 and TRBJ2-7; D is perhaps TRBD2 (5 bases). This CDR3 spans 14 amino acids. The germline gives CDR1 SGHTA, CDR2 FQGNSA.

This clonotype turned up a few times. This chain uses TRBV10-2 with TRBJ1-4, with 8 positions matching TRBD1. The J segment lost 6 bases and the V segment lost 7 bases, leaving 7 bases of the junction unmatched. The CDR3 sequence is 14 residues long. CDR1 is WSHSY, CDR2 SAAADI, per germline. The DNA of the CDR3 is TGCGCCAGCACCTTAACAGGGGGGGATGAAAAACTGTTTTTT. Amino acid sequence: CASTLTGGDEKLFF.

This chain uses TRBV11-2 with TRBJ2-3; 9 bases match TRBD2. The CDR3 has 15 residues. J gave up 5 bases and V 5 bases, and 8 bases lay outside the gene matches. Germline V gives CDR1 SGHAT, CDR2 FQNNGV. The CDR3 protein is CASSDAGLAIDTQYF. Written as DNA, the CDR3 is TGTGCCAGCAGCGACGCGGGACTAGCTATAGATACGCAGTATTTT.

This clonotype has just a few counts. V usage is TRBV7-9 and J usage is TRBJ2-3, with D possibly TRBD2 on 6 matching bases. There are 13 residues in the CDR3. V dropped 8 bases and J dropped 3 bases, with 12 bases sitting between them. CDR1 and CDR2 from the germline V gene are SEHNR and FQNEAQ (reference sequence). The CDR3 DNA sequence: TGTGCCAGCGTGCGGGGTAGGACAGATACGCAGTATTTT. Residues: CASVRGRTDTQYF.

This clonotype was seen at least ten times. The CDR3 loop reads CASSPSGLAGETQYF. The CDR3 DNA sequence: TGTGCCAGCTCACCCTCGGGACTAGCAGGAGAGACCCAGTACTTC. The genes are TRBV18 and TRBJ2-5; TRBD2 matches 9 bases. The CDR3 runs to 15 residues. CDR1 KGHSH and CDR2 LQKENI come from the germline V gene. Trimming cost V 3 bases and J 4 bases; bases outside gene matches: 6.

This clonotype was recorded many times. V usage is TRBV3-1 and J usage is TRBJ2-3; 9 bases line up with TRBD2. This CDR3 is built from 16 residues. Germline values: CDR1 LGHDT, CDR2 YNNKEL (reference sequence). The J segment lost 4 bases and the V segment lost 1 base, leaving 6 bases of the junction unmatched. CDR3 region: CASSQVSGSGADTQYF. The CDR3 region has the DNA TGTGCCAGCAGCCAAGTTAGCGGGAGTGGGGCAGATACGCAGTATTTT.

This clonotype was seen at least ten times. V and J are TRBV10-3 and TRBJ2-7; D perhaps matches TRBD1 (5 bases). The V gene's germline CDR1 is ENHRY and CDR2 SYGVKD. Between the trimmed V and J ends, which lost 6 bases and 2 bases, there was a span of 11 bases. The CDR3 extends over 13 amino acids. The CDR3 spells CAIRKDRTYEQYF. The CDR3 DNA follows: TGTGCCATCAGGAAAGACAGAACCTACGAGCAGTACTTC.

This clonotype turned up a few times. DNA for the CDR3: TGTGCCAGCAGCCGAGGACAGGTTCGGGGGGAGCAGTACTTC. Its protein product is CASSRGQVRGEQYF. The chain combines TRBV6-5 with TRBJ2-7; D might be TRBD1 (7 bases). V was cut by 6 bases and J by 7 bases, with 19 bases left in between. Germline V gene data show CDR1 as MNHEY and CDR2 as SVGAGI. There are 14 residues in the CDR3.

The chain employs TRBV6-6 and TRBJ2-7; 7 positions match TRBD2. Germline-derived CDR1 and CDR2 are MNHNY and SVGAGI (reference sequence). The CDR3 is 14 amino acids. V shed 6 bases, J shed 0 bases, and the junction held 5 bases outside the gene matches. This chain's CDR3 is CASSLAASSYEQYF. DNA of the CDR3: TGTGCCAGCAGCCTAGCGGCAAGCTCCTACGAGCAGTACTTC.

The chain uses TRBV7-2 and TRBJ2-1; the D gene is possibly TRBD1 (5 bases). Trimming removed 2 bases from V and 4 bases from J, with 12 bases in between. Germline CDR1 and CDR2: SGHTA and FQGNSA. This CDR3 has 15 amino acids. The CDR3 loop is CASSLSRTIYNEQFF. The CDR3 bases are TGTGCCAGCAGCTTAAGCCGGACAATTTACAATGAGCAGTTCTTC.

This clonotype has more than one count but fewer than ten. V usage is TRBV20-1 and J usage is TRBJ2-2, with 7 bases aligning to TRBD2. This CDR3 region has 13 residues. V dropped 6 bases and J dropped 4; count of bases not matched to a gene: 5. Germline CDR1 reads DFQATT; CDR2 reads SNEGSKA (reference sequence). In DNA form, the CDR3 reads TGCAGTGCCGAGGGAGGGGTCACCGGGGAGCTGTTTTTT. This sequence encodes CSAEGGVTGELFF.

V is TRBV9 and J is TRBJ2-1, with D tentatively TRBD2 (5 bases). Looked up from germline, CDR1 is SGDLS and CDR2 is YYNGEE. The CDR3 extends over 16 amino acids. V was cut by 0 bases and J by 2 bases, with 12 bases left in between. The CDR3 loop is CASSVATRVPYNEQFF. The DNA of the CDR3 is TGTGCCAGCAGCGTAGCTACTAGGGTCCCCTACAATGAGCAGTTCTTC.

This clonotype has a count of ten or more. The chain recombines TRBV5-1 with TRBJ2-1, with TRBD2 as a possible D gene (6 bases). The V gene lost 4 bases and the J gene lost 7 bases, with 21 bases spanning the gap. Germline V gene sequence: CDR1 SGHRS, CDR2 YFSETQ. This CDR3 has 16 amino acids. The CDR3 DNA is TGCGCCAGCAGCGGCGGCGGCGGGGACCCTCGGAATGAGCAGTTCTTC. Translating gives CASSGGGGDPRNEQFF. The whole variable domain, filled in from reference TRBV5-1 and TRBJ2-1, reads KAGVTQTPRYLIKTRGQQVTLSCSPISGHRSVSWYQQTPGQGLQFLFEYFSETQRNKGNFPGRFSGRQFSNSRSEMNVSTLELGDSALYLCASSGGGGDPRNEQFFGPGTRLTVL.

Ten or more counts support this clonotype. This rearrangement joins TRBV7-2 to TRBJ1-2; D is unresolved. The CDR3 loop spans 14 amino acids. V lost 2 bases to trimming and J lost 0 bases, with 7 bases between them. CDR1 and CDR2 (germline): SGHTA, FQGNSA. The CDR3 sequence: CASSLRSTNYGYTF. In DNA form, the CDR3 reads TGTGCCAGCAGCTTACGCAGTACTAACTATGGCTACACCTTC.

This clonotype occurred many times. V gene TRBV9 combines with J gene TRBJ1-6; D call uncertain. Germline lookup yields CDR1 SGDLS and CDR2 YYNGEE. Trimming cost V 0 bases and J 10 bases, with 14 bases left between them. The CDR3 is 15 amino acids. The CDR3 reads CASSVAAGGGSPLHF. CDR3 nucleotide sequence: TGTGCCAGCAGCGTAGCGGCGGGCGGAGGCTCACCCCTCCACTTT. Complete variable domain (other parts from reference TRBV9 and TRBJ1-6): DSGVTQTPKHLITATGQRVTLRCSPRSGDLSVYWYQQSLDQGLQFLIQYYNGEERAKGNILERFSAQQFPDLHSELNLSSLELGDSALYFCASSVAAGGGSPLHFGNGTRLTVT.

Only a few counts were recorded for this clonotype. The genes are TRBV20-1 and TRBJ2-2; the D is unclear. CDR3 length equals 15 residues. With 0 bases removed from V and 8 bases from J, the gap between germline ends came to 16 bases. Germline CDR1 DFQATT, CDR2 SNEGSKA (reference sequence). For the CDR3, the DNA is TGCAGTGCTAGAGATAAAGGGCAAGCCGCGGGGGAGCTGTTTTTT. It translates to CSARDKGQAAGELFF.